Sequencing of this T cell receptor (beta chain) was carried out in a study of CD8+CD57+ T cells in acquired aplastic anemia. Profiling that covered TCR beta VDJ and CDR3 relied on genomic DNA as its template. TCRdb re-analysed the reads in MiXCR, keeping a single row per CDR3 protein. The sample lists around 200,000 distinct CDR3 sequences; about 50% were seen once. Whoever was chosen for sequencing had shown CD8+CD57+ cell expansion by flow cytometry. Patients, without exception, had severe acquired aplastic anemia. CDR1 and CDR2 (germline): SGDLS, YYNGEE. V was pared by 0 bases and J by 3 bases, with 5 bases between. CDR3 length: 13 residues.

The sample was sorted CD4+, CD8+, or CD8+CD57+ T cells (not recorded which) from PBMCs. The J gene is TRBJ2-3, the V gene TRBV9; D unclear. The clonotype was recovered from a human donor with aplastic anemia. The CDR3 sequence is CASSVEVTDTQYF. CDR3 nucleotide sequence: TGTGCCAGCAGCGTAGAGGTAACAGATACGCAGTATTTT.